This is a list of T cell receptor beta chains from one sample in a study of blood T cell repertoires in COVID-19. Assay: immunoSEQ multiplex PCR; the TCRdb copy retains only in-frame clones and omits some. In the table there are some 130,000 clones, 84% of which are singletons. What was sequenced was peripheral blood. The receptor set was obtained from a human donor in a cohort sampled during active COVID-19. The CDR3 runs from the conserved cysteine through the conserved F or W. D genes are given only for firm matches. Clone size is shown for a subset of rows, as once, few, many or a class of expanded clone.

D gene	CDR3 length	V gene	J gene	clone size	CDR3 protein	CDR3 DNA
NA	14	TRBV19	TRBJ2-7	NA	CASSIVPGNYEQYF	TGTGCCAGTAGTATAGTCCCCGGTAACTACGAGCAGTACTTC
NA	14	TRBV19	TRBJ1-2	NA	CASSIPTQATGYTF	TGTGCCAGTAGTATCCCAACCCAGGCTACTGGCTACACCTTC
TRBD2	18	TRBV11-2	TRBJ2-3	NA	CASSLGSSGRAHIDTQYF	TGTGCCAGCAGCTTAGGGTCTAGCGGGAGGGCTCATATAGATACGCAGTATTTT
NA	15	TRBV7-2	TRBJ2-2	NA	CASSSRGRGTGELFF	TGTGCCAGCAGCTCGAGGGGGCGGGGCACCGGGGAGCTGTTTTTT
TRBD1	14	TRBV19	TRBJ2-2	few	CASRGQGTTGELFF	TGTGCCAGTAGGGGACAGGGTACCACCGGGGAGCTGTTTTTT
TRBD2	16	TRBV6-2/TRBV6-3	TRBJ2-1	few	CASSSWTSDLNGEQFF	TGTGCCAGCAGCTCTTGGACTAGCGATCTCAACGGTGAGCAGTTCTTC
NA	15	TRBV24-1	TRBJ2-3	NA	CATSGRGRSADTQYF	TGTGCCACCAGTGGGAGGGGTCGGAGCGCAGATACGCAGTATTTT
TRBD1	14	TRBV9	TRBJ2-5	NA	CASSVQGAGETQYF	TGTGCCAGCAGCGTCCAGGGGGCGGGGGAGACCCAGTACTTC
TRBD2	18	TRBV3-1/TRBV3-2	TRBJ2-3	NA	CASSQVGASGRGTDTQYF	TGTGCCAGCAGCCAGGTCGGGGCTAGCGGGAGGGGCACAGATACGCAGTATTTT
TRBD1	15	TRBV10-3	TRBJ1-1	NA	CAISESGGGTTEAFF	TGTGCCATCAGTGAGTCAGGAGGGGGCACGACTGAAGCTTTCTTT
NA	11	TRBV2	TRBJ1-2	NA	CARMGGSGYTF	TGTGCCAGGATGGGGGGTAGCGGCTACACCTTC
NA	14	TRBV14	TRBJ2-7	NA	CASSQVGEGDEQYF	TGTGCCAGCAGCCAGGTCGGGGAGGGGGACGAGCAGTACTTC
TRBD1	17	TRBV5-5	TRBJ1-5	NA	CASSPRIDDRDHRAQHF	TGTGCCAGCAGCCCGAGGATTGATGACAGGGACCATCGGGCCCAGCATTTT
TRBD1	15	TRBV19	TRBJ1-2	NA	CASATQQGSDYGYTF	TGTGCCAGTGCGACCCAACAGGGGTCGGACTATGGCTACACCTTC
NA	12	TRBV12-3/TRBV12-4	TRBJ1-1	few	CASSPVRAEAFF	TGTGCCAGCAGTCCTGTTCGGGCTGAAGCTTTCTTT
NA	12	TRBV3-1/TRBV3-2	TRBJ2-2	once	CASSLTVRELFF	TGTGCCAGCAGCCTCACGGTCCGGGAGCTGTTTTTT
TRBD2	13	TRBV29-1	TRBJ2-1	NA	CSLKRGVGHEQFF	TGCAGCTTAAAGCGGGGGGTAGGCCATGAGCAGTTCTTC